This T cell receptor beta chain originates from a study of esophageal squamous cell carcinoma under preoperative chemotherapy. Study details: Samples included peripheral blood T cells as well as tumor-infiltrating lymphocytes. Broader study findings: Tumor-infiltrating lymphocytes showed no significant post-chemotherapy TCR diversity increase, unlike peripheral T cells.

A word on this clonotype: What it binds is unknown.

As for time point: after preoperative PTX-NDP chemotherapy. CDR3 length equals 14 residues. Germline values: CDR1 MNHNS, CDR2 SASEGT. Between the trimmed V and J ends, which lost 5 bases and 8 bases, there was a span of 16 bases. TCRdb reanalysed the PCR reads using MiXCR and keeps one entry per CDR3 protein. The data contain around 11,000 distinct CDR3 sequences, more than 60% of them seen just once; the ten biggest clones take up 25% to 30%. Sampling was done from a patient given preoperative chemotherapy. This clonotype originated in a human donor with esophageal squamous cell carcinoma. The donor label of this sample is uncertain. V usage is TRBV6-1 and J usage is TRBJ2-1; D call uncertain. CDR3 region: CASSRVVDTDEQFF. CDR3 bases: TGTGCCAGCAGTCGAGTAGTGGATACAGATGAGCAGTTCTTC.